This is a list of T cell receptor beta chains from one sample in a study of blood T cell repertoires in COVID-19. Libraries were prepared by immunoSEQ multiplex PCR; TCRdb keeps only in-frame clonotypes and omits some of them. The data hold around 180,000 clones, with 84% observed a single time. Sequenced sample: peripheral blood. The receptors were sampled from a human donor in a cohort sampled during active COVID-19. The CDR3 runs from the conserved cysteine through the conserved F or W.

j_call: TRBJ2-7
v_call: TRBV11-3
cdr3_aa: CASSLLKGQGIYEQYF

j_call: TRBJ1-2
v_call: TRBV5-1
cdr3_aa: CASSLALRGGSGYGYTF

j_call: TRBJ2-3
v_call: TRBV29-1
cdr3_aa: CSVDRTGDLDTQYF

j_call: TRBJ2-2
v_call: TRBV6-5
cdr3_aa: CASIGEGELFF

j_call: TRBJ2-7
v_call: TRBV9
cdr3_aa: CASSVEGTAPTQQYF

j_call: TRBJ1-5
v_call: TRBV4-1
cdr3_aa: CASSQDDTGNQPQHF

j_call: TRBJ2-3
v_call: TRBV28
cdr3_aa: CASIYSSGGTDTQYF

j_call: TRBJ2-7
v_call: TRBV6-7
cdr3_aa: CASSLAGPYEQYF

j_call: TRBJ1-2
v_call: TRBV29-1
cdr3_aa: CSDGTGYGYTF

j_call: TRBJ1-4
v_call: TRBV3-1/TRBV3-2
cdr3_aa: CASSQGSGDEKLFF

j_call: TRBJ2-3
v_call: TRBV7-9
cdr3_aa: CASSPQTDTQYF

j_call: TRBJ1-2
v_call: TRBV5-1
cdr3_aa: CASSVQGRVTNYGYTF

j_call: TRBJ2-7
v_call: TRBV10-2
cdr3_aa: CASSEPDSYEQYF

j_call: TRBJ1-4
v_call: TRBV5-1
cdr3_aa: CASSLQGNRGEKLFF

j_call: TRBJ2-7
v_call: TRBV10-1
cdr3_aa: CASSEGTRDEQYF

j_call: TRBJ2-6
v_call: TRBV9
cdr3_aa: CASSVGQGISGANVLTF

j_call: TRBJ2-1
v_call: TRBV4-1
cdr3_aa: CASSQETGWDEQFF

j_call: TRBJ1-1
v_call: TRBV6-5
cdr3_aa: CASTRGGTEAFF

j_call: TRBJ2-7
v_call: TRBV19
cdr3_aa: CASSRITGDLLGNEQYF

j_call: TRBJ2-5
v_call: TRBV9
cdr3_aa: CASSANPSGGGGETQYF

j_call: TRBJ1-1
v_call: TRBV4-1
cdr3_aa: CASSLGPRGRGTEAFF

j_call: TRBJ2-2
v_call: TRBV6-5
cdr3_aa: CASSQNTGELFF

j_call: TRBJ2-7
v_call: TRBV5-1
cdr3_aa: CASSSTSRGYEQYF

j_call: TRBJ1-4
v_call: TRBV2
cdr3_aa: CASSPDRANNEKLFF

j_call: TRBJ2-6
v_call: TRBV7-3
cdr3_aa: CASSKTAGANVLTF

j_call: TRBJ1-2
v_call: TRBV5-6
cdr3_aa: CASSLGQGDGYTF

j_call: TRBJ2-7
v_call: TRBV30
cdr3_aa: CAWSVGAGGPDEQYF

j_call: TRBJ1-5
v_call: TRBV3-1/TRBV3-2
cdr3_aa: CASSQQNSNQPQHF

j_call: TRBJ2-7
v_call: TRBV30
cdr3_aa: CAWKVQGAGEQYF

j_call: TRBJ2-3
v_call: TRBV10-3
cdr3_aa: CAISVGGTDTQYF

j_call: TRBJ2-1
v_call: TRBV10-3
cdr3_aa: CATSGGNEQFF

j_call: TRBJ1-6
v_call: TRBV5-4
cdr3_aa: CASSSAGGLYSPLHF

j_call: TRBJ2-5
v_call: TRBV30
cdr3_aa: CAWSPSGVDQYF

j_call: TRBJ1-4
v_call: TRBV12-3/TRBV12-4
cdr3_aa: CASGGQGNEKLFF

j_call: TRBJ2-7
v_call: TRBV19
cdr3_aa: CASSISGTGIYEQYF

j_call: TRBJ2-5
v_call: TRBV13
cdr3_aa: CASSLDRGGETQYF

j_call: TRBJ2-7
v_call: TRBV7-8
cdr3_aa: CASSGRDRVDEQYF

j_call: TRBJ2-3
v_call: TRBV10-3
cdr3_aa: CAISESTQRGGRLPDTQYF

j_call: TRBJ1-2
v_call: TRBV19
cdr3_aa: CASSPRDRSNYGYTF

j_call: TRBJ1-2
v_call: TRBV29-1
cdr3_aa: CSVAQGDGYGYTF

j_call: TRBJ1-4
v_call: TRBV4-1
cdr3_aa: CASSATRALDEKLFF

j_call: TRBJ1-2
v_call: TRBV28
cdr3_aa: CASTLPPGQGVWGYTF

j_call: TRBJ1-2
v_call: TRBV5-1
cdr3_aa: CASSLEPGYYGYTF

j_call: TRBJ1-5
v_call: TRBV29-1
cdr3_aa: CSAQTGGNQPQHF

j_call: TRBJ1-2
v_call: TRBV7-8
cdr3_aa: CASTEMTGDYGYTF

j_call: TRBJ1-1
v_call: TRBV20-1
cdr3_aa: CSASETGKSNTEAFF

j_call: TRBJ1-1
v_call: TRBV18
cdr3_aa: CASSPQDRNLNTEAFF

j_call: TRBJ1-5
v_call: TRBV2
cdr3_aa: CASRVQGSGQPQHF

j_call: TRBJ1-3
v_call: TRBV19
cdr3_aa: CASSIRQGKAGNTIYF

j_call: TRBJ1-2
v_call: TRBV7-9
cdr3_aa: CASSLGTGANYGYTF

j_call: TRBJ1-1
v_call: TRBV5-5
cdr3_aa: CASSLALTGGETEAFF

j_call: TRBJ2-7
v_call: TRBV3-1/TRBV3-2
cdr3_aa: CASSQVAGKNEQYF

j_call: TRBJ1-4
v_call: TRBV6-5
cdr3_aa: CASSRGGPGNEKLFF

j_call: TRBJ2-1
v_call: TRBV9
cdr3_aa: CASSGGGSGGINEQFF

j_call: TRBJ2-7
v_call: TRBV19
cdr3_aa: CASSIGTGGEQYF